These T cell receptor beta chains were read from a single sample in a study of vaccination and CD4 T cells after COVID-19. TCRdb fed the PCR reads into MiXCR, producing one record per CDR3 protein. The table lists about 30,000 distinct CDR3 sequences, roughly 50% of them singletons. Specimen: CD4+ T cells from blood, collected about 7 months after SARS-CoV-2 vaccination. The receptors come from a human donor who had recovered from COVID-19. The CDR3 runs from the conserved cysteine through the conserved F or W. The D gene is left open where the match is weak. Size tells how often a clone was seen (once, few, many) or the class of an expanded clone, and some rows leave it out.

TRBJ2-3	TRBD2	few	12	TRBV7-2	TGTGCCAGCAGCACCCCGGGACTAGCGCAGTATTTT	CASSTPGLAQYF
TRBJ2-5	NA	NA	17	TRBV19	TGTGCCAGTAGTATAGGAGCGGGCCGACGGGGGCAAGGGACCCAGTACTTC	CASSIGAGRRGQGTQYF
TRBJ2-7	TRBD2	few	15	TRBV6-2/TRBV6-3	TGTGCCAGCAGTGCGCCGGGACTAGCAACGCGGGAGCAGTACTTC	CASSAPGLATREQYF
TRBJ1-1	NA	NA	13	TRBV7-9	TGTGCCAGCAGCTTCGGAGGGAACACTGAAGCTTTCTTT	CASSFGGNTEAFF
TRBJ2-1	NA	NA	12	TRBV20-1	TGCAGTGCTAGAGTAGGGCACAATGAGCAGTTCTTC	CSARVGHNEQFF
TRBJ2-5	TRBD2	few	17	TRBV7-2	TGTGCCAGCAGCTTAGTTTGGGGGGGTGGTAGTGAAGAGACCCAGTACTTC	CASSLVWGGGSEETQYF
TRBJ2-5	TRBD2	NA	14	TRBV7-9	TGTGCCAGCAGCCGCGACGGGGGGATAGAGACCCAGTACTTC	CASSRDGGIETQYF
TRBJ1-5	TRBD1	NA	14	TRBV19	TGTGCCAGTAGTTCACAGGGGGCGGTTCAGCCCCAGCATTTT	CASSSQGAVQPQHF
TRBJ2-1	NA	few	11	TRBV7-2	TGTGCCAGCAGCCCAGAGGTAGGGCAGTTCTTC	CASSPEVGQFF
TRBJ2-7	TRBD2	NA	18	TRBV6-5	TGTGCCAGCAGTTACTCGCCCGGACTAGCGGGAGGCGCCTACGAGCAGTACTTC	CASSYSPGLAGGAYEQYF
TRBJ1-5	TRBD1	few	16	TRBV19	TGTGCCAGCCAAACCGACAGGGGCACGAGCAATCAGCCCCAGCATTTT	CASQTDRGTSNQPQHF
TRBJ2-7	NA	NA	16	TRBV28	TGTGCCAGCAGTTTTTCGACGGGGACGGTAGGGCACGAGCAGTACTTC	CASSFSTGTVGHEQYF
TRBJ2-1	NA	NA	16	TRBV28	TGTGCCAGCAGCTCCCCTTTAGCGGAGTCCTACAATGAGCAGTTCTTC	CASSSPLAESYNEQFF
TRBJ1-1	TRBD1	NA	15	TRBV7-9	TGTGCCAGCAGGAATACCGGGACAGGGAACACTGAAGCTTTCTTT	CASRNTGTGNTEAFF
TRBJ2-5	NA	few	14	TRBV7-3	TGTGCCAGCAGCTTAAGCCCGGGGTGGGAGACCCAGTACTTC	CASSLSPGWETQYF
TRBJ2-1	TRBD2	NA	13	TRBV7-2	TGTGCCAGCGGGATACTAGCGTCGGCTGAGCAGTTCTTC	CASGILASAEQFF
TRBJ2-2	NA	few	14	TRBV7-3	TGTGCCAGCAGCCCAACTAGCCTCACCGGGGAGCTGTTTTTT	CASSPTSLTGELFF
TRBJ1-2	NA	few	12	TRBV6-1	TGTGCCAGCAGTAAACAGGTGTATGGCTACACCTTC	CASSKQVYGYTF
TRBJ1-1	TRBD1	NA	15	TRBV6-1	TGTGCCAGCAGTACTACAGGGGGCGGAAACACTGAAGCTTTCTTT	CASSTTGGGNTEAFF
TRBJ1-6	NA	NA	12	TRBV6-1	TGTGCCAGCATTGGGGGTGGTGACACCTCGAAATTT	CASIGGGDTSKF
TRBJ2-5	NA	few	14	TRBV7-6	TGTGCCAGCAGCTTATCTTTTGTCCAAGAGACCCAGTACTTC	CASSLSFVQETQYF
TRBJ2-2	NA	NA	15	TRBV20-1	TGCAGTGCTAGAGGCTTTCGAATAGAGTCCGGGGAGCTGTTTTTT	CSARGFRIESGELFF
TRBJ1-5	NA	few	13	TRBV7-9	TGTGCCAGCAGCCCAGGGGCCCAGTCGCCCCAGCATTTT	CASSPGAQSPQHF
TRBJ1-1	NA	NA	16	TRBV28	TGTGCCAGCAGTTTACAGGGGACCCCTAGGTACACTGAAGCTTTCTTT	CASSLQGTPRYTEAFF
TRBJ2-5	NA	few	17	TRBV11-2	TGTGCCAGCAGCTTAGTGGTTCGTACTGAGCCAACTGAGACCCAGTACTTC	CASSLVVRTEPTETQYF
TRBJ2-7	NA	few	13	TRBV7-2	TGTGCCAGCAGCTTAGTGAGGGCACGCGAGCAGTACTTC	CASSLVRAREQYF
TRBJ2-1	NA	NA	17	TRBV15	TGTGCCACCAGCGCCGGGATGTGGGGGGCTCGGGCCAATGAGCAGTTCTTC	CATSAGMWGARANEQFF
TRBJ1-2	NA	NA	14	TRBV7-9	TGTGCCAGCAGCCAACTACAACAGATCTATGGCTACACCTTC	CASSQLQQIYGYTF
TRBJ2-7	NA	NA	16	TRBV27	TGTGCCAGCAGTCCTTTATGGATGGACTTTGCCTACGAGCAGTACTTC	CASSPLWMDFAYEQYF
TRBJ1-5	TRBD1	NA	16	TRBV19	TGTGCCAGTAGTATACAACGGACAGGGTACTATCAGCCCCAGCATTTT	CASSIQRTGYYQPQHF
TRBJ1-2	NA	NA	15	TRBV27	TGTGCCAGCAGTTTGGTGCCAGGAACTAACTATGGCTACACCTTC	CASSLVPGTNYGYTF
TRBJ1-1	NA	few	13	TRBV7-9	TGTGCCAGCAGCGCTACAGGGTCCACTGAAGCTTTCTTT	CASSATGSTEAFF
TRBJ2-1	NA	NA	15	TRBV7-7	TGTGCTAGCAGCTTAGGGCCGGGAGGGGGCCATGAGCAGTTCTTC	CASSLGPGGGHEQFF
TRBJ1-1	NA	NA	12	TRBV7-9	TGTGCCAGCAGCTTAGAGGCGTCTACGGCTTTCTTT	CASSLEASTAFF
TRBJ2-7	TRBD2	NA	15	TRBV6-2/TRBV6-3	TGTGCCAGCAGCGAAACTAGCGGGAACCCCTCCGAGCAGTACTTC	CASSETSGNPSEQYF
TRBJ2-7	TRBD1	NA	14	TRBV15	TGTGCCACCAGCACGGGACAGGGGGCCTACGAGCAGTACTTC	CATSTGQGAYEQYF
TRBJ1-6	TRBD1	NA	14	TRBV7-2	TGTGCCAGCAGCTCCAGGGGGCAAGGTTCACCCCTCCACTTT	CASSSRGQGSPLHF
TRBJ1-1	NA	NA	12	TRBV19	TGTGCCAGTAGTACAGAGAACACTGAAGCTTTCTTT	CASSTENTEAFF
TRBJ2-5	TRBD2	few	17	TRBV4-1	TGCGCCAGCAGCCCTCTCCGGGCTAGCGGGCCTCAAGAGACCCAGTACTTC	CASSPLRASGPQETQYF
TRBJ2-7	TRBD2	NA	14	TRBV20-1	TGCAGTGCGACCCTAGCGGGAGGGAGGAACGAGCAGTACTTC	CSATLAGGRNEQYF
TRBJ2-1	NA	once	14	TRBV7-2	TGTGCCAGCAGTCCAGGGAGCTCCTACAATGAGCAGTTCTTC	CASSPGSSYNEQFF